The clone carrying this T cell receptor beta chain appeared once. The source of the sample is a study of shared clonotypes between healthy human individuals. Measured with immunoSEQ multiplex PCR; TCRdb has only the in-frame clones, and not every one. The sample lists roughly 1 million clones; approximately 76% were seen once. CDR3 length equals 16 residues. The V and J ends lost 0 bases and 8 bases, in that order; junction bases with no gene match: 10. The germline V gene has CDR1 SGDLS and CDR2 YYNGEE. The genes are TRBV9 and TRBJ1-4; TRBD1 agrees at 7 bases. The sample comprised memory CD4+ T cells sorted from blood. Described subset: CD45RA-negative fraction. The TCR sequence derives from a man aged 18 to 29 in good health. The CDR3 DNA follows: TGTGCCAGCAGCGTAGGGTTACAGGGGCTTAGAGAAAAACTGTTTTTT. Residues: CASSVGLQGLREKLFF.